The rows below give T cell receptor beta chains drawn from one sample of a study of blood T cells in healthy people across ages. TCRdb analysed the 5' RACE reads with MiXCR anew, one entry per CDR3 protein. This sample has roughly 2 million distinct CDR3 sequences, with roughly 52% found just once. Sequencing was done on a sample of blood. These receptors were taken from a woman aged 40 to 55 in good health. Both conserved end residues are part of each CDR3. Each record gives: V gene, D gene, J gene, clone size, CDR3 DNA, CDR3 protein. A D gene is named only where the DNA matches it firmly. Size is omitted from some rows. Given values are once, few, many or a class for expanded clones.

V: TRBV29-1
D: .
J: TRBJ2-7
size: .
DNA: TGCAGCGTTGAAGTAGGGACACACTACGAGCAGTACTTC
CDR3: CSVEVGTHYEQYF

V: TRBV28
D: .
J: TRBJ2-7
size: .
DNA: TGTGCCAGCAGTTTGAGTCAGGGCGGATCGGACGAGCAGTACTTC
CDR3: CASSLSQGGSDEQYF

V: TRBV25-1
D: .
J: TRBJ2-7
size: .
DNA: TGTGCCAGCAGTGAATACGGGGAGTTTCATGAGTACTTC
CDR3: CASSEYGEFHEYF

V: TRBV6-5
D: .
J: TRBJ2-7
size: .
DNA: TGTGCCAGCAGTTACTCGCCGGGGCGGGGTGAGCAGTACTTC
CDR3: CASSYSPGRGEQYF

V: TRBV6-2/TRBV6-3
D: .
J: TRBJ2-3
size: .
DNA: TGTGCCAGCAGTTCGACAGGGAGGGTAGGGGCAGATACGCAGTATTTT
CDR3: CASSSTGRVGADTQYF

V: TRBV4-1
D: .
J: TRBJ1-2
size: .
DNA: TGCGCCAGCAGCCAAGGTCCAGGGGTGAACTATGGCTACACCTTC
CDR3: CASSQGPGVNYGYTF

V: TRBV28
D: .
J: TRBJ2-5
size: few
DNA: TGTGCCAGCAGTGCTGGGCTCCCCTCTAGAGAGACCCAGTACTTC
CDR3: CASSAGLPSRETQYF

V: TRBV7-9
D: .
J: TRBJ1-2
size: .
DNA: TGTGCCAGCAGCTTATCTGGCGGGCATAACTATGGCTACACCTTC
CDR3: CASSLSGGHNYGYTF

V: TRBV7-2
D: .
J: TRBJ2-7
size: .
DNA: TGTGCCAGCAGACGGAGGACCAGCTACGAGCAGTACTTC
CDR3: CASRRRTSYEQYF

V: TRBV27
D: .
J: TRBJ1-2
size: few
DNA: TGTGCCAGCAGCTCGAGACAGAACTATGGCTACACCTTC
CDR3: CASSSRQNYGYTF

V: TRBV2
D: .
J: TRBJ1-2
size: .
DNA: TGTGCCAGCATGAGGCAGTCCTATGGCTACACCTTC
CDR3: CASMRQSYGYTF

V: TRBV18
D: .
J: TRBJ2-1
size: .
DNA: TGTGCCAGCTCGGGGCAGACCTCCTACAATGAGCAGTTCTTC
CDR3: CASSGQTSYNEQFF

V: TRBV29-1
D: .
J: TRBJ2-3
size: .
DNA: TGCAGCGTTGGTCTGGGCTCTAGCACAGATACGCAGTATTTT
CDR3: CSVGLGSSTDTQYF

V: TRBV29-1
D: TRBD2
J: TRBJ2-4
size: .
DNA: TGCAGCGTGACGGGACTAGCGGGGGAAAATCTAGCCAAAAACATTCAGTACTTC
CDR3: CSVTGLAGENLAKNIQYF

V: TRBV7-9
D: .
J: TRBJ1-2
size: .
DNA: TGTGCCAGCAGCTTAGCACCGGGGGCAAACACCTTC
CDR3: CASSLAPGANTF

V: TRBV7-8
D: TRBD1
J: TRBJ2-6
size: .
DNA: TGTGCCAGCAGCTTAGTGGACAGGGCCCTTGGGGGGGCCAACGTCCTGACTTTC
CDR3: CASSLVDRALGGANVLTF

V: TRBV7-2
D: .
J: TRBJ1-5
size: .
DNA: TGTGCCAGCAGCCAGGGGACATTTCAGCCCCAGCATTTT
CDR3: CASSQGTFQPQHF

V: TRBV20-1
D: .
J: TRBJ1-6
size: .
DNA: TGCAGTGCCGAAACTATTAATAGAAAATCACCCCTCCACTTT
CDR3: CSAETINRKSPLHF

V: TRBV3-1
D: TRBD1
J: TRBJ2-1
size: few
DNA: TGTGCCAGCAGCCAAGAAGGAACAGGGGGAGAGAATGAGCAGTTCTTC
CDR3: CASSQEGTGGENEQFF

V: TRBV27
D: TRBD1
J: TRBJ2-7
size: .
DNA: TGTGCCAGCAGTGCCGGACAGGGGGCCACCTACGAGCAGTACTTC
CDR3: CASSAGQGATYEQYF

V: TRBV20-1
D: TRBD1
J: TRBJ1-6
size: .
DNA: TGCAGTGCAATAGCCCCCGATTACAGGGGTTCTTTCTCACCTCTCCACTTT
CDR3: CSAIAPDYRGSFSPLHF

V: TRBV20-1
D: TRBD2
J: TRBJ2-1
size: .
DNA: TGCAGTGCGAGACCCGATGGGCTAGCGGGGGGGCTTTACAATGAGCAGTTCTTC
CDR3: CSARPDGLAGGLYNEQFF

V: TRBV24-1
D: .
J: TRBJ2-1
size: few
DNA: TGTGCCACCAGTGATTTGCGGCAGGGACAAAAGGATGAGCAGTTCTTC
CDR3: CATSDLRQGQKDEQFF

V: TRBV18
D: TRBD1
J: TRBJ2-1
size: .
DNA: TGTGCCAGTTCACCTCGGACAGGGGTTGACAATGAGCAGTTCTTC
CDR3: CASSPRTGVDNEQFF

V: TRBV6-1
D: .
J: TRBJ2-5
size: few
DNA: TGTGCCAGCAGTGATTTTTTTAGGGGGGCCCAGTACTTC
CDR3: CASSDFFRGAQYF

V: TRBV20-1
D: TRBD2
J: TRBJ2-5
size: .
DNA: TGCAGTGTTTCTCGGCTAGCGGGGGGCGAGAGCGGAGAGACCCAGTACTTC
CDR3: CSVSRLAGGESGETQYF

V: TRBV25-1
D: .
J: TRBJ2-1
size: .
DNA: TGTGCCAGCAGTTGGCTCTCCGGGACATACAACCAGTTCTTC
CDR3: CASSWLSGTYNQFF

V: TRBV6-4
D: .
J: TRBJ2-7
size: .
DNA: TGTGCCAGCAGTGAATTTGGGGGCCCAACCTACGAGCAGTACTTC
CDR3: CASSEFGGPTYEQYF

V: TRBV11-2
D: TRBD2
J: TRBJ2-5
size: .
DNA: TGTGCCAGCAGCTTAGGGCTAGCGGGGGGCAGAGAAAACCAAGAGACCCAGTACTTC
CDR3: CASSLGLAGGRENQETQYF

V: TRBV6-5
D: TRBD1
J: TRBJ2-5
size: few
DNA: TGTGCCAGCAGTCCCGGGGACAGGGCGGAGACCCAGTACTTC
CDR3: CASSPGDRAETQYF

V: TRBV29-1
D: TRBD1
J: TRBJ1-6
size: .
DNA: TGCAGCGTCAAGGACAGGGTGGACTCACCCCTCCACTTT
CDR3: CSVKDRVDSPLHF

V: TRBV9
D: .
J: TRBJ2-5
size: .
DNA: TGTGCCAGCAGCGCGTTTGGACAGCAAGAGACCCAGTACTTC
CDR3: CASSAFGQQETQYF

V: TRBV12-3/TRBV12-4
D: TRBD1
J: TRBJ2-7
size: .
DNA: TGTGCCAGCAGTTCGACAGGGAAAATCTCCTACGAGCAGTACTTC
CDR3: CASSSTGKISYEQYF

V: TRBV7-2
D: .
J: TRBJ2-3
size: few
DNA: TGTGCCAGCAGCTTAGTACGGCCAAGCACAGATACGCAGTATTTT
CDR3: CASSLVRPSTDTQYF

V: TRBV2
D: .
J: TRBJ2-1
size: few
DNA: TGTGCCACGACTCCGCCTCGGGGGGCGGTCTCCTACAATGAGCAGTTCTTC
CDR3: CATTPPRGAVSYNEQFF

V: TRBV6-2/TRBV6-3
D: TRBD1
J: TRBJ2-7
size: few
DNA: TGTGCCAGCGACCGGGACAGGGGGTCCTACGAGCAGTACTTC
CDR3: CASDRDRGSYEQYF

V: TRBV29-1
D: TRBD1
J: TRBJ2-7
size: .
DNA: TGCAGCGTTGAAGTGACAGGGTATTACGAGCAGTACTTC
CDR3: CSVEVTGYYEQYF

V: TRBV20-1
D: .
J: TRBJ2-4
size: .
DNA: TGCAGTATAGGACAGCCAAACTACGGGCAGTACTTC
CDR3: CSIGQPNYGQYF

V: TRBV12-3/TRBV12-4
D: TRBD1
J: TRBJ2-2
size: .
DNA: TGTGCCAGCAGCCTAACAGGGGGTACCGGGGAGCTGTTTTTT
CDR3: CASSLTGGTGELFF

V: TRBV29-1
D: .
J: TRBJ2-3
size: few
DNA: TGCAGCGTTGACGATCAGGGAGGCACAGATACGCAGTATTTT
CDR3: CSVDDQGGTDTQYF

V: TRBV27
D: TRBD1
J: TRBJ1-2
size: .
DNA: TGTGCCAGCAGCCTAATTCAGGGACAGGGAACCTATGGCTACACCTTC
CDR3: CASSLIQGQGTYGYTF

V: TRBV20-1
D: .
J: TRBJ2-5
size: .
DNA: TGCAGTGCTAAAAGACAAACAGGGTACAATGAGCAGTACTTC
CDR3: CSAKRQTGYNEQYF

V: TRBV20-1
D: .
J: TRBJ2-5
size: .
DNA: TGCAGTGCTAGAGATTCAGAGACCCAGTACTTC
CDR3: CSARDSETQYF

V: TRBV6-5
D: .
J: TRBJ2-3
size: .
DNA: TGTGCCAGCAGTTCCTTGGACAGAAGCACAGATACGCAGTATTTT
CDR3: CASSSLDRSTDTQYF

V: TRBV27
D: .
J: TRBJ1-1
size: .
DNA: TGTGCCACAAAAGTAAACACTGAAGCTTTCTTT
CDR3: CATKVNTEAFF